A selection of T cell receptor beta chains follows, all from one sample in a study of cytomegalovirus exposure and HLA in healthy donors. Here immunoSEQ multiplex PCR was the method, and the copy in TCRdb shows in-frame clones only, minus some. The table lists some 130,000 clones, 83% of them singletons. Sequencing was performed on PBMCs. These receptors came from a girl aged 2-9 years in good health and CMV-seronegative. Each CDR3 is given with its conserved first and last residue.

v_gene,CDR3aa
TRBV5-4,CASSFGREDYNEQFF
TRBV19,CASSNTRYSNQPQHF
TRBV28,CASSLWAVEVQYF
TRBV28,CASSLDGRLAYEQYF
TRBV12-1,CASSLQGGYEKLFF
TRBV28,CASSRDRGNQPQHF
TRBV7-9,CASSLLAGSSYNEQFF
TRBV6-1,CASRRTGTTEAFF
TRBV5-1,CASSLEGGTEAFF
TRBV25-1,CASSPGIGSNVLTF
TRBV9,CASSGDWASSYNEQFF
TRBV6-5,CASSYRDSSTGETQYF
TRBV2,CASSEGPFASGSGYEQFF
TRBV6-4,CASGSGSGANVLTF
TRBV5-6,CASGDYSLREQYF
TRBV6-5,CASSYIQKNTEAFF
TRBV9,CASSPTIAGALNEQFF
TRBV4-3,CASSQKRGEYGYTF
TRBV19,CASSLTGGTEAFF
TRBV14,CASSHGTGDTEAFF
TRBV30,CAWSGNRDRNYNEQFF
TRBV27,CASSRNRVNTEAFF
TRBV11-2,CASSQLAGRVYNEQFF
TRBV7-9,CASSEGDGNSPLHF
TRBV18,CASSPRPRTGEVSRPFYGYTF
TRBV28,CASSGSVGARDTQYF
TRBV6-4,CASSVVSEYTGELFF
TRBV27,CASRETSGIFHEQYF
TRBV9,CASSADGSGGEYEQYF
TRBV4-3,CASSPTPRKGGFSGYEQYF
TRBV20-1,CSARAPTGYTF
TRBV28,CASSFEGNTIYF
TRBV14,CASSQGYGRDYEQYF
TRBV7-2,CASSLRTEAFF
TRBV2,CASSPSGSNEQFF
TRBV5-4,CASSKGVPGGLFF
TRBV29-1,CSAASESYEQYF
TRBV11-2,CASSLGGSNYEQYF
TRBV29-1,CSVESDDRNTGELFF
TRBV30,CAWNLPGQGANYGYTF